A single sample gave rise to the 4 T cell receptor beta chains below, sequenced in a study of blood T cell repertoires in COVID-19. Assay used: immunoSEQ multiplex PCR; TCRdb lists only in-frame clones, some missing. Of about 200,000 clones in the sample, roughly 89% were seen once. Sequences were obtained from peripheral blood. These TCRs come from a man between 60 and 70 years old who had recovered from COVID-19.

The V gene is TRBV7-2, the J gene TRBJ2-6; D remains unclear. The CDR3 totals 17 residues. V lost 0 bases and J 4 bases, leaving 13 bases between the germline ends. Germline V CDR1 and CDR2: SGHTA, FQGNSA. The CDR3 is CASSLASFPGGANVLTF. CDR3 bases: TGTGCCAGCAGCTTAGCTTCATTTCCAGGAGGGGCCAACGTCCTGACTTTC.

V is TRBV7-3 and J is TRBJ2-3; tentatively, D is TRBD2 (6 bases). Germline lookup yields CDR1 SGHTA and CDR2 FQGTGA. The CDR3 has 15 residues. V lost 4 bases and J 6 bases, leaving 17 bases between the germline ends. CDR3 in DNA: TGTGCCAGCAGCTCTCGACAAGGCGGGGTGGATACGCAGTATTTT. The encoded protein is CASSSRQGGVDTQYF.

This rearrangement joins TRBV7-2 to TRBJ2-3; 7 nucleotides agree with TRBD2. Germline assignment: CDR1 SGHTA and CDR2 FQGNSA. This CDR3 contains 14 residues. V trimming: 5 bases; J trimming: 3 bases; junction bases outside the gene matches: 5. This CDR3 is CASSRGDLTDTQYF. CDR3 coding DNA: TGTGCCAGCAGCCGGGGGGACTTGACAGATACGCAGTATTTT.

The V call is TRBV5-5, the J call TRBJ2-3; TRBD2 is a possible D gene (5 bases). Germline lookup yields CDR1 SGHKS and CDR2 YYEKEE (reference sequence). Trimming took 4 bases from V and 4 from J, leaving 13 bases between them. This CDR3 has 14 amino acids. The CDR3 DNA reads TGTGCCAGCAGCCCAACTAGTGGCCCAGATACGCAGTATTTT. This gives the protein CASSPTSGPDTQYF. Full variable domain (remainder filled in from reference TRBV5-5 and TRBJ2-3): DAGVTQSPTHLIKTRGQQVTLRCSPISGHKSVSWYQQVLGQGPQFIFQYYEKEERGRGNFPDRFSARQFPNYSSELNVNALLLGDSALYLCASSPTSGPDTQYFGPGTRLTVL.